This T cell receptor (beta chain) emerged from a study of shared clonotypes between healthy human individuals (dated by TCRdb to about 2020). Concerning the study at large: A couple of women and a few men aged 18 to 49 years were included in the cohort. Per donor, three plates each were used for CD4 naive and CD4 memory, two for CD8 naive, and one for CD8 memory. Blood TCR repertoires of roughly five healthy adults were deeply sequenced to estimate repertoire size and the extent of clonotype sharing between individuals. Libraries were prepared and TCR repertoires were sequenced by different laboratories using diverse techniques, in order to increase sequencing depth and limit assay-specific biases. Per donor, leukapheresis produced somewhere between about 0.8 and 9 billion PBMCs.

V is reduced by 6 bases and J by 5 bases, leaving a spacing of 8 bases between them. Spanning cysteine to phenylalanine, the CDR3 consists of 12 amino acids. Only CDR3 DNA remains: 36 bases, in frame from the first base. CDR1 and CDR2 were assigned from the germline V gene (reference sequence) as SEHNR and FQNEAQ. Healthy HIV-negative adults with no recently reported acute infections or vaccinations were included as donors. Every donor was a Caucasian adult residing in Nashville, Tennessee, USA. CD8 memory samples were composed of magnetically selected CD45RO+ cells combined with CCR7-negative CD45RA+ effector memory (TemRA) cells. Blood was collected by leukapheresis, and PBMCs were isolated by Ficoll-Histopaque density gradient centrifugation and then cryopreserved in liquid nitrogen vapor phase. Analytical flow cytometry was used to check the purity and quantity of every magnetically sorted T cell population. From each sorted fraction, genomic DNA was isolated and quantified by UV absorbance on a Nanodrop 2000c.

Findings and caveats that apply to the study as a whole: Pairwise subsampling led to the expectation that sequencing depth would affect the degree of clonotype sharing among donors. Sharing across a few donors was observed for about 5% of naive CD4, under 4% of naive CD8, 2.3% of memory CD4, and about 0.39% of memory CD8 clonotypes. Naive subsets generally had larger estimated clonotype richness than memory subsets did. Incomplete sequencing was indicated by rarefaction of sorted-subset datasets, despite the large sequencing depth. Higher generation probabilities were observed for clonotypes shared by all four sorted-subset donors than for non-shared clonotypes. Because the study included a small number of donors, the genetic and exposure-history diversity represented was limited. Only blood was sampled, and tissue TCR repertoires likely differ from those in blood.

Using the deep immunoSEQ assay, TCR CDR3 regions were amplified from genomic DNA by multiplex PCR. Extracted genomic DNA from each cell subset was distributed evenly across all wells of several immunoSEQ 96-well plates, and each plate was treated as a replicate. For sorted subsets, each replicate PCR was loaded with roughly 190 ng genomic DNA, equivalent to 30,000 or so T cell genomes. Purified libraries were measured with a Qubit 3.0 fluorometer, size-checked on a Bioanalyzer 2100, and measured again with the KAPA Library Quantification kit. Every immunoSEQ 96-well plate was sequenced on a dedicated single-read 150-cycle Illumina NextSeq 550 flow cell. The authors' pipeline ran thus. Because the immunoSEQ output included only junctional sequences and no quality scores, the filtering could not be the same as the filtering used for full-length reads. Sequences were annotated with PyIR, a Python wrapper for IgBLAST v1.9, using IMGT germline references to assign V/J genes and CDR3. Reads were removed for weak V/J assignments (E-value above 1e-6), missing CDR3, stop codons, out-of-frame junctions, or ambiguous translated residues. V3J clonotypes were defined as sequences sharing the same inferred V gene, J gene, and CDR3 amino acid sequence. The percentage overlap between two repertoires was calculated by dividing the number of shared unique clonotypes by the size of the smaller repertoire. Three approaches were used to assess repertoire richness: RTK rarefaction, the Chao1 estimator, and Recon v2.1 estimates of unobserved clonotypes. Generation probabilities were computed with OLGA for all TCRbeta clonotypes obtained by the gDNA method from several donors. As stored in TCRdb, this immuneACCESS dataset retains in-frame rearrangements with V and J assigned. A fraction of the clones does not appear; measured against another copy, unresolved V genes explain less than half of the discrepancy, and the remainder lacks a known reason. The V and J calls and clone size are taken from that table; D and trimming were inferred from the DNA. The sample table lists about 100,000 clones, 67% of them with a count of one. The ten largest account for more than 20% of the sample.

Details on this clone: It has no known antigen specificity. Qualities for individual bases were not recorded, and no much larger clone is one base off.

The chain is made from TRBV7-9 and TRBJ2-1, and possibly TRBD2, on 5 matching bases. This TCR was sampled from a woman in her 30s in good health. Sequenced material: memory CD8+ T cells sorted from blood. The cell subset or site label here, explained by the study, means: CD45RO+ cells pooled with CCR7-negative TemRA cells. The CDR3 protein is CASSGLDNEQFF. The nucleotide sequence reads as follows: TGTGCCAGCAGTGGACTCGACAATGAGCAGTTCTTC.